Listed below are T cell receptor beta chains from one sample, sequenced in a study of blood T cell repertoires in COVID-19. Using immunoSEQ multiplex PCR, the repertoire was profiled, and TCRdb retains in-frame clones only, with some absent. The data show 100,000 to 120,000 clones, 82% seen once. The specimen sequenced was peripheral blood. The receptors shown here come from a woman of 80 years or more with acute or convalescent COVID-19. CDR3s include the opening cysteine and the closing phenylalanine or tryptophan. D genes are given only for firm matches. Size is omitted from some rows. Given values are once, few, many or a class for expanded clones.

TRBJ2-3	NA	NA	TRBV5-1	TGCGCCAGCAGCTTGGGGGTCGGGACAGATACGCAGTATTTT	CASSLGVGTDTQYF
TRBJ1-2	NA	once	TRBV11-2	TGTGCCAGCAGCTTAGTGGGGCCGACAGACTCCTATGGCTACACCTTC	CASSLVGPTDSYGYTF
TRBJ2-7	NA	NA	TRBV10-3	TGTGCCATCAGTAAAAACAGTGATACACTCTACGGGCAGTACTTC	CAISKNSDTLYGQYF
TRBJ2-7	TRBD1	NA	TRBV24-1	TGTGCCACGCAAAGTCGGACAGGTAACTACGAGCAGTACTTC	CATQSRTGNYEQYF
TRBJ1-4	NA	NA	TRBV4-1	TGCGCCAGCAGACCGTGGGGGGGCGCGGGGACTAATGAAAAACTGTTTTTT	CASRPWGGAGTNEKLFF
TRBJ2-5	TRBD1	NA	TRBV5-1	TGCGCCAGCAGCACCGGGACAGGGCAAGAGACCCAGTACTTC	CASSTGTGQETQYF
TRBJ2-1	TRBD1	NA	TRBV24-1	TGTGCCACCAGTGATCCGGGACAGGGGAGCTCCTACAATGAGCAGTTCTTC	CATSDPGQGSSYNEQFF
TRBJ2-1	TRBD2	NA	TRBV5-1	TGCGCCAGCAGCTTGGATATAGGACTAGCGGGAGACAATGAGCAGTTCTTC	CASSLDIGLAGDNEQFF
TRBJ2-7	TRBD2	few	TRBV2	TGTGCCAGCAGAGCCACGGGGGGGTCCTACGAGCAGTACTTC	CASRATGGSYEQYF
TRBJ1-1	NA	NA	TRBV7-9	TGTGCCAGCAGCTTACAGGCTGGTTTGAACACTGAAGCTTTCTTT	CASSLQAGLNTEAFF
TRBJ1-1	NA	NA	TRBV25-1	TGTGCCAGCAGAAGGGGGAACACTGAAGCTTTCTTT	CASRRGNTEAFF
TRBJ2-1	TRBD2	NA	TRBV25-1	TGTGCCAGCAGTGAGGGTAGCGGGAGGATCAATGAGCAGTTCTTC	CASSEGSGRINEQFF
TRBJ2-3	TRBD2	NA	TRBV5-4	TGTGCCAGCAGCTTGGGGAGGACTAGCGGGGCAGATACGCAGTATTTT	CASSLGRTSGADTQYF
TRBJ2-1	TRBD2	NA	TRBV29-1	TGCAGCGCCGAGGGGACTAGCGGAATCTCCTACAATGAGCAGTTCTTC	CSAEGTSGISYNEQFF
TRBJ1-2	NA	NA	TRBV11-3	TGTGCCAGCAGCTTAGGAGGTCAGGGGAACTATGGCTACACCTTC	CASSLGGQGNYGYTF
TRBJ2-3	TRBD1	NA	TRBV7-8	TGTGCCAGCAGCCCACGACATGACAGGGCAGATACGCAGTATTTT	CASSPRHDRADTQYF
TRBJ2-5	TRBD2	NA	TRBV24-1	TGTGCCACCAGTGATTCGGGGGAGGGAGAGACCCAGTACTTC	CATSDSGEGETQYF
TRBJ1-2	TRBD1	NA	TRBV27	TGTGCCAGCAGTTTATACGGACAGGAGGGAAGTGGCTACACCTTC	CASSLYGQEGSGYTF
TRBJ1-2	NA	NA	TRBV10-3	TGTGCCATCAGTCCAACAGGGACCTATGGCTACACCTTC	CAISPTGTYGYTF
TRBJ1-4	TRBD1	NA	TRBV25-1	TGTGCCAGCAGCCATTTCGCCGGGACAGACACAGAAAAACTGTTTTTT	CASSHFAGTDTEKLFF
TRBJ2-3	TRBD2	NA	TRBV29-1	TGCAGCGTTGTGCGGGGGGGTACAGATACGCAGTATTTT	CSVVRGGTDTQYF
TRBJ1-1	TRBD1	NA	TRBV18	TGTGCCAGCTCACCACCGGGGGCAGGGGGCATGAACACTGAAGCTTTCTTT	CASSPPGAGGMNTEAFF
TRBJ2-5	NA	once	TRBV15	TGTGCCACCAGCAGAGTACCAGGGCCACAAGAGACCCAGTACTTC	CATSRVPGPQETQYF
TRBJ2-1	NA	few	TRBV9	TGTGCCAGCAGCGTAGTTTCCGGTGGTGGTAGCCCCTCGCGGAATGAGCAGTTCTTC	CASSVVSGGGSPSRNEQFF
TRBJ2-6	NA	NA	TRBV19	TGTGCCAGTAGTATCTTCCGGGGCTCTGGGGCCAACGTCCTGACTTTC	CASSIFRGSGANVLTF
TRBJ1-4	TRBD1	NA	TRBV6-5	TGTGCCAGCAGTTACCAGGACAGGGGTAATGAAAAACTGTTTTTT	CASSYQDRGNEKLFF
TRBJ1-2	NA	NA	TRBV12-3/TRBV12-4	TGTGCCAGCAGTTTTATAGGAGCCCGGTCCTACACCTTC	CASSFIGARSYTF
TRBJ1-1	NA	NA	TRBV18	TGTGCCAGCTCACCCCGGACTAACACTGAAGCTTTCTTT	CASSPRTNTEAFF
TRBJ2-1	NA	NA	TRBV11-2	TGTGCCAGCAGCTCGGACTCCTTTTACAATGAGCAGTTCTTC	CASSSDSFYNEQFF
TRBJ2-3	TRBD2	NA	TRBV2	TGTGCCAGCAGCGGACTAGCGGGACTCACAGATACGCAGTATTTT	CASSGLAGLTDTQYF
TRBJ1-3	NA	NA	TRBV7-8	TGTGCCAGCAGCTCAGGGGTTAGGGACTCTGGAAACACCATATATTTT	CASSSGVRDSGNTIYF
TRBJ2-7	NA	NA	TRBV5-8	TGTGCCAGCAGCTTGGGGGAGCGGGAGCAGTACTTC	CASSLGEREQYF
TRBJ2-5	TRBD2	NA	TRBV27	TGTGCCAGCAGTTCCCTAGCGGGAGGGGAAGAGACCCAGTACTTC	CASSSLAGGEETQYF
TRBJ2-1	NA	NA	TRBV9	TGTGCCAGCAGCGGGGCACACAGCTCCTACAATGAGCAGTTCTTC	CASSGAHSSYNEQFF
TRBJ2-3	NA	once	TRBV9	TGTGCCAGCAGCGTCCAGGGAAGCACAGATACGCAGTATTTT	CASSVQGSTDTQYF
TRBJ2-2	TRBD1	NA	TRBV7-2	TGTGCCAGCAGCTCCGGACGCACAGGGGCGAGGTCGGGGGAGCTGTTTTTT	CASSSGRTGARSGELFF
TRBJ2-3	TRBD2	few	TRBV3-1/TRBV3-2	TGTGCCAGCAGCCAAGATCTAGCGGGGGGAGATACGCAGTATTTT	CASSQDLAGGDTQYF
TRBJ2-2	NA	NA	TRBV6-4	TGTGCCAGCAGTCAGGACTACACCGGGGAGCTGTTTTTT	CASSQDYTGELFF
TRBJ2-5	NA	once	TRBV5-1	TGCGCCAGCAGCCCCGGAGGCCTACATGAGGAGACCCAGTACTTC	CASSPGGLHEETQYF
TRBJ2-7	TRBD1	NA	TRBV5-1	TGCGCCAGCAGCTTGACAGGGGAGAACTACGAGCAGTACTTC	CASSLTGENYEQYF
TRBJ2-1	TRBD2	few	TRBV6-5	TGTGCCAGCAGTCACACTCCCGGACTAGCGGCTGAGCAGTTCTTC	CASSHTPGLAAEQFF
TRBJ1-1	TRBD1	NA	TRBV29-1	TGCAGCGCAAGATATGACAGGGGGGGCTTTGAAGCTTTCTTT	CSARYDRGGFEAFF
TRBJ2-4	TRBD2	NA	TRBV5-4	TGTGCCAGCAGCTCCTATTTGGGGGGGGAGGACATTCAGTACTTC	CASSSYLGGEDIQYF
TRBJ2-4	TRBD2	NA	TRBV2	TGTGCCAGCAGTGAATCGGGGGGGCTGGCCAAAAACATTCAGTACTTC	CASSESGGLAKNIQYF
TRBJ2-3	NA	NA	TRBV28	TGTGCCAGCACCGACGGATCAGGGGCGCTTAACACAGATACGCAGTATTTT	CASTDGSGALNTDTQYF
TRBJ1-5	TRBD1	once	TRBV28	TGTGCCAGCAGCCCCGGGACAGGGGTGGGTCAGCCCCAGCATTTT	CASSPGTGVGQPQHF
TRBJ2-5	TRBD2	NA	TRBV5-1	TGCGCCAGCAGCTTAAGGGCTAGCGGGAGTCGCGAGACCCAGTACTTC	CASSLRASGSRETQYF
TRBJ2-3	TRBD2	NA	TRBV5-1	TGCGCCAGCAGCATTGGACTAGGAACGGATACGCAGTATTTT	CASSIGLGTDTQYF
TRBJ2-5	TRBD2	few	TRBV5-1	TGCGCCAGCAGACAGGCGGGAGGAGAAGAGACCCAGTACTTC	CASRQAGGEETQYF
TRBJ2-5	TRBD1	NA	TRBV5-1	TGCGCCAGCAGCCAGCTGACAGGACAGGGGAACCAGTACTTC	CASSQLTGQGNQYF
TRBJ2-5	TRBD2	NA	TRBV7-6	TGTGCCAGCAGCCCCGGGACTAGCGGGAGGGCCCAAGAGACCCAGTACTTC	CASSPGTSGRAQETQYF
TRBJ1-1	NA	NA	TRBV30	TGTGCCTGGAGTATCAGGGGCGCCATCGCTTTCTTT	CAWSIRGAIAFF
TRBJ1-1	NA	NA	TRBV29-1	TGCAGCGTTGCGCTGGGAGCGGTTATGAACACTGAAGCTTTCTTT	CSVALGAVMNTEAFF
TRBJ2-1	TRBD2	NA	TRBV5-1	TGCGCCAGCAGCCCGACTAGCGGGTACAATGAGCAGTTCTTC	CASSPTSGYNEQFF
TRBJ2-5	NA	once	TRBV19	TGTGCCAGTAGTATGCTCTTCCAGGGGGGCCGGGAGACCCAGTACTTC	CASSMLFQGGRETQYF
TRBJ2-5	NA	NA	TRBV6-5	TGTGCCAGCAGTTACGGGACAAAAGAGACCCAGTACTTC	CASSYGTKETQYF
TRBJ2-3	TRBD2	NA	TRBV14	TGTGCCAGCAGCCAAGAGGGGACTAGGTCAGATACGCAGTATTTT	CASSQEGTRSDTQYF